The clone carrying this T cell receptor (beta chain) was detected a few times. Antigen: not known. This sample was taken from a study of T cell repertoires in cytomegalovirus infection. In the study overall: Public signatures in TCR beta pointed to CMV infection and matching HLA type. Notes on the study in general: Identification of carriers of CMV plus the relevant HLA was performed using cumulative public TCR beta family frequency. The ex vivo response was dominated by HLA-C-restricted CMV-specific TCR beta clonotypes.

TCRdb reprocessed the reads via MiXCR and lists one record per CDR3 protein. The top ten hold 31% of the sample, which has roughly 180,000 distinct CDR3 sequences, 28% seen once. The CDR3 is made up of 14 amino acids. Per germline, CDR1 MNHNS and CDR2 SASEGT. Trimming removed 10 bases from V and 2 bases from J, with 16 bases in between. Sequencing input: PBMCs. This receptor was taken from a human donor in good health (CMV status not recorded). Some clones in this sample may be carry-over from other donors' samples. The chain combines TRBV6-1 with TRBJ2-3, with D possibly being TRBD2 (5 bases). The CDR3 loop reads CATKNRGDTDTQYF. In DNA form, the CDR3 reads TGTGCCACAAAGAATCGGGGAGACACAGATACGCAGTATTTT.